This T cell receptor beta chain is drawn from a study of blood T cell repertoires in COVID-19. Turning to the study itself: Sources were T cells, B-cell-depleted T cells, or PBMCs; the material itself was cDNA or gDNA.

Sequencing used immunoSEQ multiplex PCR; TCRdb keeps in-frame clones, though not all of them. The sample carries around 140,000 clones, about 89% recorded once. V lost 2 bases and J 8 bases, leaving 13 bases between the germline ends. The length of the CDR3 is 14 residues. Germline V lookup: CDR1 SGHTA, CDR2 FQGNSA. This TCR came from a man aged 60 to 75 with active or convalescent COVID-19. The chain couples TRBV7-2 to TRBJ1-5; D unclear. Sequenced: peripheral blood. CDR3 nucleotide sequence: TGTGCCAGCAGCTTAACCGGGCCCGGGAAGCCCCAGCATTTT. Protein product: CASSLTGPGKPQHF.